The T cell receptor (beta chain) described here comes from a study of technical replicates of blood from a handful of donors. CDR1 and CDR2 from the germline V gene are MNHEY and SMNVEV (reference sequence). This CDR3 has 15 residues. Trimming took 6 bases from V and 2 from J; bases not matched to a gene: 9. This table comes from immunoSEQ multiplex PCR, and its TCRdb copy is limited to in-frame clones, with some not included. The table shows 50,000 to 70,000 clones, with around nine tenths occurring only once. This clone was detected only once. The TCR was taken from a human donor in good health. Some clones in this sample may be carry-over from other donors' samples. This rearrangement joins TRBV27 to TRBJ2-5; the match to TRBD2 covers 7 bases. Sequencing was performed on PBMCs. DNA for the CDR3: TGTGCCAGCAGCCAGATTCGCGGGGGACAAGAGACCCAGTACTTC. It encodes CASSQIRGGQETQYF.